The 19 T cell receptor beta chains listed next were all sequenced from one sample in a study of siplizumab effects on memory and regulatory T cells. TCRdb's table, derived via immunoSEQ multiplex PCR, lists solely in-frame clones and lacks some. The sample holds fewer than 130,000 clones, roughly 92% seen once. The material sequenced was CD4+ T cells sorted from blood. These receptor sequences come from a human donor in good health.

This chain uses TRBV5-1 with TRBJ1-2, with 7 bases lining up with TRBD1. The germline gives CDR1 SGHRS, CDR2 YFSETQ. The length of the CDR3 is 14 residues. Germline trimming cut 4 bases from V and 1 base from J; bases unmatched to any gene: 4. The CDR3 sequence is CASSPGQRNYGYTF. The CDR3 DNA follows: TGCGCCAGCAGCCCGGGACAGCGTAACTATGGCTACACCTTC.

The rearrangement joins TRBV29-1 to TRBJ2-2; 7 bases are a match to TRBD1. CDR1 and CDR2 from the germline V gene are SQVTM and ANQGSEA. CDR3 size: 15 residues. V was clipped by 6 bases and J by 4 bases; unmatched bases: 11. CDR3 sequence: CSVRARDRITGELFF. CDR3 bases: TGCAGCGTAAGAGCCAGGGACAGAATCACCGGGGAGCTGTTTTTT.

The CDR3 nucleotides are TGTGCCATCAGTGAGTCGGGGTCGCGCGTAGCTACCATGGGGAAACTGTTTTTT. Its translation is CAISESGSRVATMGKLFF. The rearrangement joins TRBV10-3 to TRBJ1-4; D gene unclear. The CDR3 totals 18 residues. Trimming removed 0 bases at V and 11 bases at J, with 25 bases between. Per the germline V gene, CDR1 is ENHRY and CDR2 is SYGVKD.

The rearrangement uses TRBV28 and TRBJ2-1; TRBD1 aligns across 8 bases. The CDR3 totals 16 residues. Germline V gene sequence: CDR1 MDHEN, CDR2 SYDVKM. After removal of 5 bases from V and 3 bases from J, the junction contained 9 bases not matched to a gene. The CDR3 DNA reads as TGTGCCAGCAGTCCACCCGGGACAGGACTCTACAATGAGCAGTTCTTC. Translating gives CASSPPGTGLYNEQFF.

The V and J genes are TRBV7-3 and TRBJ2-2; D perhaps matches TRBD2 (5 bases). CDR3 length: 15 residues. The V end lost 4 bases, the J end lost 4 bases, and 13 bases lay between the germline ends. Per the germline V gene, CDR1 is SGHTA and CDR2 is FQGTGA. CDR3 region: CASSSSSGGTGELFF. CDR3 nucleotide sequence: TGTGCCAGCAGCTCCAGCAGCGGAGGCACCGGGGAGCTGTTTTTT. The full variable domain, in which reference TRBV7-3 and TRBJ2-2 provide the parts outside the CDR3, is GAGVSQTPSNKVTEKGKYVELRCDPISGHTALYWYRQSLGQGPEFLIYFQGTGAADDSGLPNDRFFAVRPEGSVSTLKIQRTERGDSAVYLCASSSSSGGTGELFFGEGSRLTVL.

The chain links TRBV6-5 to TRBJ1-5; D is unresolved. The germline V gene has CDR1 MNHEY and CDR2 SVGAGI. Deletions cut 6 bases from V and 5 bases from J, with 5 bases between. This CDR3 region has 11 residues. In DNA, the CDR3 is TGTGCCAGCAGAGAGTATCAGCCCCAGCATTTT. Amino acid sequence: CASREYQPQHF.

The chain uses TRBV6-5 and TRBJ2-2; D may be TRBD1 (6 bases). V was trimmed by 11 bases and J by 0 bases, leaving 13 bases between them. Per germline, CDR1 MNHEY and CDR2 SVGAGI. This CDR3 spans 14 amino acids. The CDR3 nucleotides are TGTGCCGGGCAGGGGCGGACGAACACCGGGGAGCTGTTTTTT. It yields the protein CAGQGRTNTGELFF.

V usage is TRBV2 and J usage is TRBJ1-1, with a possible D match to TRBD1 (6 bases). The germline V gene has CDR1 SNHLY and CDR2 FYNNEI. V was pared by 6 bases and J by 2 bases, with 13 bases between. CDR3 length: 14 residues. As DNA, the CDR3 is TGTGCCAGCAGAGAGGACAGATTTAACACTGAAGCTTTCTTT. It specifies CASREDRFNTEAFF.

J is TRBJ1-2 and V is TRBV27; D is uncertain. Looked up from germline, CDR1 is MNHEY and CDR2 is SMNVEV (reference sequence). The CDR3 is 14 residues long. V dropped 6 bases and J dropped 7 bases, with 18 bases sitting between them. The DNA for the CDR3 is TGTGCCAGCAGCGGGAGTGTAGTCGTCCCTGGCTACACCTTC. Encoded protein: CASSGSVVVPGYTF.

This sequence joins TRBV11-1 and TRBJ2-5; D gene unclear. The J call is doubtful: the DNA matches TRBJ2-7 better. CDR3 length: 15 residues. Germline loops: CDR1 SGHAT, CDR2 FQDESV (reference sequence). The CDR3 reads CASSPSLGVPYEQYF. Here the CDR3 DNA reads TGTGCCAGCAGCCCAAGCCTAGGCGTCCCCTACGAGCAGTACTTC.

The CDR3 nucleotides read TGTGCCAGTAGTATAATATTTAGGGGACAGGGCGAGTACACCGGGGAGCTGTTTTTT. Protein: CASSIIFRGQGEYTGELFF. V gene TRBV19 combines with J gene TRBJ2-2; 9 positions agree with TRBD1. CDR3 size: 19 residues. Germline V gene sequence: CDR1 LNHDA, CDR2 SQIVND (reference sequence). J was trimmed by 3 bases and V by 2 bases; bases with no gene match: 13.

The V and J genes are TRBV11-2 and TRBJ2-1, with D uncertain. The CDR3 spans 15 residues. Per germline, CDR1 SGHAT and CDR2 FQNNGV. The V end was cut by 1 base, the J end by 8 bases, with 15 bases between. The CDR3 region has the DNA TGTGCCAGCAGCTTAGGAGGCCACTCGACCGATGAGCAGTTCTTC. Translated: CASSLGGHSTDEQFF.

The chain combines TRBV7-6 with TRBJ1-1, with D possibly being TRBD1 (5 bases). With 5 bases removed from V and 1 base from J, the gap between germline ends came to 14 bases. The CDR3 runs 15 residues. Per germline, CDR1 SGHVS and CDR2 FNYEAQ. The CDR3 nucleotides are TGTGCCAGCAGCCAGCCATGGGACCAGAACACTGAAGCTTTCTTT. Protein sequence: CASSQPWDQNTEAFF.

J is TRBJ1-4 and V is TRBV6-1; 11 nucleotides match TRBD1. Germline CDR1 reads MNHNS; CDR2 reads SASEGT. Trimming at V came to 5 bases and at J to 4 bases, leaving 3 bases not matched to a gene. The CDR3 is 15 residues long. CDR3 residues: CASSPDRGLNEKLFF. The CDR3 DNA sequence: TGTGCCAGCAGTCCGGACAGGGGGCTTAATGAAAAACTGTTTTTT.

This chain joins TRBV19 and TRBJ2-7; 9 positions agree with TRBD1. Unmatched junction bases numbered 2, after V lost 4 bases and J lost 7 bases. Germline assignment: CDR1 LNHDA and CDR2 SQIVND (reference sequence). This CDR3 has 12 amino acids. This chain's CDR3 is CASSNRGLEQYF. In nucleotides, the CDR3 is TGTGCCAGTAGTAACAGGGGGCTTGAGCAGTACTTC. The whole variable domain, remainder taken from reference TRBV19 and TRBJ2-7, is DGGITQSPKYLFRKEGQNVTLSCEQNLNHDAMYWYRQDPGQGLRLIYYSQIVNDFQKGDIAEGYSVSREKKESFPLTVTSAQKNPTAFYLCASSNRGLEQYFGPGTRLTVT.

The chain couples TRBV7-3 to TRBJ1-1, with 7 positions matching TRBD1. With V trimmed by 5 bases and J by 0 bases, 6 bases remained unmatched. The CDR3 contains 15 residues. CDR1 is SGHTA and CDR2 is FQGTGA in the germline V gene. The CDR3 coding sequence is TGTGCCAGCAGCCGAATAGGGACAGTGAACACTGAAGCTTTCTTT. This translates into CASSRIGTVNTEAFF.

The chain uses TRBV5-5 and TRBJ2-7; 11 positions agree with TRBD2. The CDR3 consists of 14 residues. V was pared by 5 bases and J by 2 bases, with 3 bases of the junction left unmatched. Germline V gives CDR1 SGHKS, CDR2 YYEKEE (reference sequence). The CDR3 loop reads CASRSTSGTYEQYF. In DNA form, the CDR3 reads TGTGCCAGCAGATCGACTAGCGGGACCTACGAGCAGTACTTC.

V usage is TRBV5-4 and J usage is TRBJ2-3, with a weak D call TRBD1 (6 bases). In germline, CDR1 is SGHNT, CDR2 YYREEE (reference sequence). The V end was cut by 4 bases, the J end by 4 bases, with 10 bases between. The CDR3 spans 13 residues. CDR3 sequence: CASSPGAADTQYF. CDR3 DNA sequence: TGTGCCAGCAGCCCAGGGGCAGCAGATACGCAGTATTTT.

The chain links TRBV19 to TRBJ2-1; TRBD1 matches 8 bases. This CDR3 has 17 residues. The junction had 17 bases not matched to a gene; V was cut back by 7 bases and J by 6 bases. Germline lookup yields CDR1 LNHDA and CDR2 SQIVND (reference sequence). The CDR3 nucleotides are TGTGCCAGTACGGGCCGGATTTGGACAGGGAACGTCAATGAGCAGTTCTTC. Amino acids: CASTGRIWTGNVNEQFF.